This TCR beta chain stems from a study of T cell responses to AZD1222 COVID-19 vaccine. A note on this clone: Its antigen is currently unknown.

Notes on the study in general: There were vaccine-associated CD4 TCRs across spike, dominant at 160-218 and 743-854. Most donors were white British and more were female, and clonal diversity was possibly underestimated. Spike-specific TCR repertoires showed rising breadth and depth after two AZD1222 doses.

The germline V gene has CDR1 SGHTS and CDR2 YDEGEE. The V gene end was trimmed by 4 bases and the J gene end by 3 bases; junction bases not matched to a gene: 8. The CDR3 spans 15 residues. Assay: immunoSEQ multiplex PCR; the TCRdb copy retains only in-frame clones and omits some. The table has 150,000 to 180,000 clones, around 90% seen once; the top ten hold approximately 3.1%. This sequence was found in an adult in good health. The sequencing here drew on peripheral blood, taken on day 0 of AZD1222 vaccination. This chain links TRBV5-8 with TRBJ2-3, with 7 bases identical to TRBD1. The CDR3 region is CASSRTGERTDTQYF. As DNA, the CDR3 is TGTGCCAGCAGCCGTACAGGGGAGAGAACAGATACGCAGTATTTT.